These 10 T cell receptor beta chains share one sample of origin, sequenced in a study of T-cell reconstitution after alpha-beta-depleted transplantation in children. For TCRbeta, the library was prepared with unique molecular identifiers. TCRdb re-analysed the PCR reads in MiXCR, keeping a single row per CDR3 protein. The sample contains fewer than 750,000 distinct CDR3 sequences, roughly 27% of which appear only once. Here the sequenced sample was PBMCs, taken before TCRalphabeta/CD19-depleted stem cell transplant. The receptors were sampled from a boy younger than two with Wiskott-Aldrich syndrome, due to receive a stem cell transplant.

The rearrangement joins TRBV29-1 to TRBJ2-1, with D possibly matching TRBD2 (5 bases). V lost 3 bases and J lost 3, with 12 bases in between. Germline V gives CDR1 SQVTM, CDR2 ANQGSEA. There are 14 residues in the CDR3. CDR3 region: CSVDTRAYYNEQFF. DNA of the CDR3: TGCAGCGTTGACACGAGGGCTTACTACAATGAGCAGTTCTTC.

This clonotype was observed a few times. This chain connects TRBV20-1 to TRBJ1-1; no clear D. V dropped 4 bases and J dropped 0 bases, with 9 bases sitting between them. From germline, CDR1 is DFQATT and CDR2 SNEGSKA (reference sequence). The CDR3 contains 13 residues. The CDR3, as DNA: TGCAGTGCTACCGAGGGTCTGAACACTGAAGCTTTCTTT. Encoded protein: CSATEGLNTEAFF.

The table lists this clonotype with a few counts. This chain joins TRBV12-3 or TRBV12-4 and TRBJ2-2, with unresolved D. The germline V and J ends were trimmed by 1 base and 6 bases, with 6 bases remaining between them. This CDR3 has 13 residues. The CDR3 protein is CASSLDEAGELFF. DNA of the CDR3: TGTGCCAGCAGTTTAGACGAGGCCGGGGAGCTGTTTTTT.

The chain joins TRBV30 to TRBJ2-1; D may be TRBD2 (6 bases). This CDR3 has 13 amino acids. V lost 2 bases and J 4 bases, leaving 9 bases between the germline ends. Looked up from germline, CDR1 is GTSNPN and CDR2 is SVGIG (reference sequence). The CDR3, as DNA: TGTGCCTGGAGTCCAAGCGGGTACAATGAGCAGTTCTTC. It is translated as CAWSPSGYNEQFF.

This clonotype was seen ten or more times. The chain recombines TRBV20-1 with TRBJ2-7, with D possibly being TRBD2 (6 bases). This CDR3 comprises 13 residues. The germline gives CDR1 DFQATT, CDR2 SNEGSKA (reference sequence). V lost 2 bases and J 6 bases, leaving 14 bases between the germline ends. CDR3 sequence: CSARYQGGSEQYF. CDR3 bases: TGCAGTGCTAGATACCAGGGAGGTTCCGAGCAGTACTTC.

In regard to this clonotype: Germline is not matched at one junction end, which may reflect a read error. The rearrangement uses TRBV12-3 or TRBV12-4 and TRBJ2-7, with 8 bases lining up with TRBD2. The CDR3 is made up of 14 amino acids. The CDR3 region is CASRLAGTRYEQYF. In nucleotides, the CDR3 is TGTGCCAGCAGGTTAGCGGGGACCCGCTACGAGCAGTACTTC.

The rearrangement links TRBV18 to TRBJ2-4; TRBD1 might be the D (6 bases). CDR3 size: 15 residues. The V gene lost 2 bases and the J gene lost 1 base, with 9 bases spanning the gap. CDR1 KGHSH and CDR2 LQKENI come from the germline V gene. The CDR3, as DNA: TGTGCCAGCTCACCAAGACAGGCGGCCAAAAACATTCAGTACTTC. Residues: CASSPRQAAKNIQYF.

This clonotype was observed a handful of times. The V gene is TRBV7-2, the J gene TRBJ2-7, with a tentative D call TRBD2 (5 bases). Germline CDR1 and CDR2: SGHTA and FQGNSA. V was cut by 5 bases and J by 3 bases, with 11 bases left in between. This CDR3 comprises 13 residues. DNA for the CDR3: TGTGCCAGCAGCCCGAGGGTAAACTACGAGCAGTACTTC. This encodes CASSPRVNYEQYF.

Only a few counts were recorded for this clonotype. CDR3: CASSLALGLDQETQYF. CDR3 bases: TGTGCCAGCAGCTTAGCGCTGGGTTTAGACCAAGAGACCCAGTACTTC. V is TRBV7-2 and J is TRBJ2-5; D gene ambiguous. V was pared by 0 bases and J by 0 bases, with 11 bases between. The CDR3 consists of 16 residues. Germline values: CDR1 SGHTA, CDR2 FQGNSA.

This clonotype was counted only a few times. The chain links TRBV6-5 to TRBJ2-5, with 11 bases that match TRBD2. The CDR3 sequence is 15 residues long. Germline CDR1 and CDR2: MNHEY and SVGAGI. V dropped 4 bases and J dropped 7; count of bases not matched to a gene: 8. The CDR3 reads CASSFLLAGGGTQYF. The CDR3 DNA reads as TGTGCCAGCAGTTTCCTGCTAGCGGGGGGCGGGACCCAGTACTTC.